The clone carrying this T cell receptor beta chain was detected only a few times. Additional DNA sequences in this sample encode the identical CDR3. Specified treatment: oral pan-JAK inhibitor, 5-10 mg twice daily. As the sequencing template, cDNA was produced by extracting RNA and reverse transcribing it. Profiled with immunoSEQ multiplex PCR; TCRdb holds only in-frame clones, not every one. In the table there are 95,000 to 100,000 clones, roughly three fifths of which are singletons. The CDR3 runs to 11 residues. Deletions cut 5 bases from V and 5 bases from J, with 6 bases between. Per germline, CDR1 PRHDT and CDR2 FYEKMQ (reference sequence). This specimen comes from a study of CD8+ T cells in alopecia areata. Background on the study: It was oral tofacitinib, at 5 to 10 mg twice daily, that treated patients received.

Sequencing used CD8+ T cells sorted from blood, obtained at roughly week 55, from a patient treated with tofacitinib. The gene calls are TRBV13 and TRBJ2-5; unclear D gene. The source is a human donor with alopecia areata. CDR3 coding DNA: TGTGCCAGCAGCCTCCGGGAGACCCAGTACTTC. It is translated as CASSLRETQYF.